The 9 T cell receptor beta chains below were found in one sample sequenced in a study of OX40 agonist ivuxolimab in advanced cancers. Assay: immunoSEQ multiplex PCR; the TCRdb copy retains only in-frame clones and omits some. The sample records about 17,000 clones, roughly four fifths being singletons. Material: CD4+ or CD8+ T cells sorted from blood, obtained in a trial of the OX40 agonist ivuxolimab. The receptors derive from an adult with an advanced solid tumor such as melanoma, head and neck, liver or kidney cancer.

The chain carries TRBV4-2 and TRBJ2-3; D may be TRBD2 (6 bases). The length of the CDR3 is 12 residues. Trimming removed 4 bases from V and 4 bases from J, with 6 bases in between. Germline CDR1 is LGHNA and CDR2 is YNFKEQ. The CDR3 sequence: CASSRLADTQYF. CDR3 nucleotide sequence: TGTGCCAGCAGCCGACTAGCAGATACGCAGTATTTT.

This clone was seen only a few times. This chain connects TRBV7-8 to TRBJ2-1, with 9 bases fitting TRBD2. The CDR3 runs 15 residues. The germline V gene has CDR1 SGHVS and CDR2 FQNEAQ. The ends lost 3 bases at V and 7 bases at J; junction bases unmatched: 7. CDR3 DNA: TGTGCCAGCAGCTTCGATAGCGGGAGCTCGAATGAGCAGTTCTTC. It translates to CASSFDSGSSNEQFF.

CDR3 in amino acids: CASWGDSLQTEAFF. The CDR3 nucleotides read TGTGCCAGTTGGGGGGACAGCCTTCAGACTGAAGCTTTCTTT. The V gene is TRBV19, the J gene TRBJ1-1, with 7 positions matching TRBD1. J lost 5 bases, V lost 8 bases, and 11 bases had no gene match. CDR1 is LNHDA and CDR2 is SQIVND in the germline V gene (reference sequence). CDR3 length: 14 amino acids.

The chain carries TRBV11-3 and TRBJ2-3; TRBD2 aligns across 8 bases. The CDR3 is 16 residues long. Germline values: CDR1 SGHNT, CDR2 YENEEA. The J segment lost 3 bases and the V segment lost 5 bases, leaving 10 bases of the junction unmatched. The CDR3, as DNA: TGTGCCAGCAGCCCAGAAGCGGGAGAAGCGACAGATACGCAGTATTTT. Translating it yields CASSPEAGEATDTQYF.

For this clone: Other DNA sequences in the sample encode the same CDR3. V usage is TRBV7-6 and J usage is TRBJ2-7; D unresolved. This CDR3 is 15 amino acids long. Trimming pared 5 bases from V and 0 bases from J, leaving 14 bases between. Germline V gene lookup returns CDR1 SGHVS and CDR2 FNYEAQ. The CDR3 DNA reads TGTGCCAGCAGCCCCACTGGCAACCCCTCCTACGAGCAGTACTTC. It translates to CASSPTGNPSYEQYF.

This chain links TRBV4-1 with TRBJ2-7; 9 nucleotides align to TRBD1. This CDR3 is built from 15 residues. Germline CDR1 MGHRA, CDR2 YSYEKL. The V segment lost 3 bases and the J segment 1 base; nucleotides outside the gene matches: 4. CDR3 region: CASSHWTGESYEQYF. CDR3 nucleotide sequence: TGCGCCAGCAGCCATTGGACAGGGGAGTCCTACGAGCAGTACTTC.

This chain connects TRBV28 to TRBJ1-4; no firm D call. Trimming cost V 7 bases and J 8 bases, with 11 bases left between them. CDR1 is MDHEN, CDR2 SYDVKM, per germline. This CDR3 is 12 amino acids long. The CDR3 DNA reads as TGTGCCAGCATAAACTCGGAGGAAAAACTGTTTTTT. This translates into CASINSEEKLFF.

V gene TRBV6-1 combines with J gene TRBJ2-7; TRBD1 might be the D (6 bases). Germline CDR1 and CDR2: MNHNS and SASEGT. This CDR3 region has 14 residues. V was clipped by 4 bases and J by 3 bases, with 13 bases between them. CDR3 sequence: CASSAGADLYEQYF. CDR3 DNA sequence: TGTGCCAGCAGTGCAGGGGCCGACCTCTACGAGCAGTACTTC.

V and J are TRBV4-1 and TRBJ2-3; D not resolved. The length of the CDR3 is 13 residues. V was clipped by 2 bases and J by 4 bases, with 7 bases between them. The germline CDR1 and CDR2 sequences are MGHRA and YSYEKL. CDR3 nucleotide sequence: TGCGCCAGCAGCCAAACCATGGCAGATACGCAGTATTTT. Amino acid sequence: CASSQTMADTQYF.